This T cell receptor beta chain was identified during a study of radiation and T cells in renal cell carcinoma. Study outcomes and limitations: Top tumor clonotypes rose in blood 2 weeks post-radiation, then contracted.

Regarding time point: blood 4 weeks post-SBRT, at nephrectomy. Described treatment: 15 Gy SBRT to primary tumor, nephrectomy 4 weeks later. Nephrectomy followed 15 Gy stereotactic body radiation by 4 weeks. Serial blood draws occurred at baseline and 2 and 4 weeks post-SBRT. The patient's renal cell carcinoma had clear cell pathology. This table comes from immunoSEQ multiplex PCR, and its TCRdb copy is limited to in-frame clones, with some not included. The table has about 83,000 clones, approximately 87% seen once; the top ten hold about 2.4%. The V end lost 3 bases, the J end lost 2 bases, and 7 bases lay between the germline ends. Looked up from germline, CDR1 is MDHEN and CDR2 is SYDVKM. This CDR3 comprises 13 residues. Points on this clone: Its antigen is unidentified.

V gene TRBV28 combines with J gene TRBJ1-1; no definite D call. Sequenced material: blood, taken from a patient whose treatment included radiotherapy and nephrectomy. The sequence derives from a woman aged 55-70 years with renal cell carcinoma. The chain's CDR3 is CASSFGGNTEAFF. As DNA, the CDR3 is TGTGCCAGCAGTTTTGGAGGAAACACTGAAGCTTTCTTT.